The 2 T cell receptor beta chains given below trace back to one sample, sequenced in a study of blood T cell repertoires in COVID-19. Clones were read by immunoSEQ multiplex PCR, and TCRdb kept only the in-frame ones, dropping some. This table holds 200,000 to 250,000 clones, 86% found once. The sample was peripheral blood. The receptors derive from a man aged 30 to 39 who had recovered from COVID-19.

The genes are TRBV6-5 and TRBJ1-1; unclear D gene. This CDR3 comprises 13 residues. The V gene lost 0 bases and the J gene lost 8 bases, with 10 bases spanning the gap. CDR1 and CDR2 from the germline V gene are MNHEY and SVGAGI. DNA of the CDR3: TGTGCCAGCAGTTACTCGAACAGTAGAGAAGCTTTCTTT. Encoded protein: CASSYSNSREAFF.

This clone has a single count. The chain carries TRBV27 and TRBJ1-5; 9 bases align to TRBD1. V gave up 6 bases and J gave up 4 bases; unmatched junction bases: 7. This CDR3 has 15 amino acids. The germline gives CDR1 MNHEY, CDR2 SMNVEV (reference sequence). The CDR3 region is CASRTGTGSNQPQHF. The DNA for the CDR3 is TGTGCCAGCAGAACCGGGACAGGGTCGAATCAGCCCCAGCATTTT.